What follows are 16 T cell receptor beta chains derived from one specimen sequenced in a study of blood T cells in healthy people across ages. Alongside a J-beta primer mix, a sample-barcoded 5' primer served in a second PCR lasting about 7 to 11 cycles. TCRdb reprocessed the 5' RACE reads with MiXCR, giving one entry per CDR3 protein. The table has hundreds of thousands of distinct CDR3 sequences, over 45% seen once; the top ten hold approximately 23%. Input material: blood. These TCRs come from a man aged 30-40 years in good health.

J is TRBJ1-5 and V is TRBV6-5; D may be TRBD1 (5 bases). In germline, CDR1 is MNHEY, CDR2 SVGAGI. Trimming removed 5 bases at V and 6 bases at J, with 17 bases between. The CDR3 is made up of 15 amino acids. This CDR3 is CASSRDAGASQPQHF. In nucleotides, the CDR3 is TGTGCCAGCAGTAGGGACGCTGGGGCATCTCAGCCCCAGCATTTT.

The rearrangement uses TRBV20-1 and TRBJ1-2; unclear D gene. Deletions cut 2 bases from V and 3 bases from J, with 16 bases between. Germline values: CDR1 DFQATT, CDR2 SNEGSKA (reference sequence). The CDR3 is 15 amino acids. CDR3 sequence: CSARPGRVDYYGYTF. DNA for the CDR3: TGCAGTGCTAGACCCGGGAGAGTGGACTACTATGGCTACACCTTC.

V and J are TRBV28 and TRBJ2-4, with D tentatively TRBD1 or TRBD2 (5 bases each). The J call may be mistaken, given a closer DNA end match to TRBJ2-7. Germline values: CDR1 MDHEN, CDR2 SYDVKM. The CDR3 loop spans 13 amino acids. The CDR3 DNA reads TGTGCCAGCATCGGGACGTCTAGGAACGAGCAGTACTTC. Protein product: CASIGTSRNEQYF.

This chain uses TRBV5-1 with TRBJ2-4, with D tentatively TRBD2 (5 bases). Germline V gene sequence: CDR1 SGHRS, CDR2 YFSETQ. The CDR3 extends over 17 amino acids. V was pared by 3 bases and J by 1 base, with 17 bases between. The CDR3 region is CASSYTGFPEAKNIQYF. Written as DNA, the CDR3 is TGCGCCAGCAGCTACACGGGATTTCCCGAGGCCAAAAACATTCAGTACTTC.

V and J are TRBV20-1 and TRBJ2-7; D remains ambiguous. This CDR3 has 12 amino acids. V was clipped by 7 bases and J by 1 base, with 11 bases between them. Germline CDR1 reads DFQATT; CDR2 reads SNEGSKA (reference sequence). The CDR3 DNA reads TGCAGTGGGGAAGGGTCTTCCTACGAGCAGTACTTC. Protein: CSGEGSSYEQYF.

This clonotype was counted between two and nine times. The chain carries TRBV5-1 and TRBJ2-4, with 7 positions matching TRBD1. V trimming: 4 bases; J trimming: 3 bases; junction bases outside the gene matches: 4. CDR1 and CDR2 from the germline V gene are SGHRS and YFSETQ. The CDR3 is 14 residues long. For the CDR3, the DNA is TGCGCCAGCAGCCTAGGGACAGTCAAAAACATTCAGTACTTC. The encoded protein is CASSLGTVKNIQYF.

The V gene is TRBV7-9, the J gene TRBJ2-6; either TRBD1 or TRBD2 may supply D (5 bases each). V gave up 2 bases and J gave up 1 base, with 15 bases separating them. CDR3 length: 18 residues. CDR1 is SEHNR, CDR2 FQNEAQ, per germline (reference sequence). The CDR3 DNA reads TGTGCCAGCAGCTTATTTTGGCAGGGAGTGTCTGGGGCCAACGTCCTGACTTTC. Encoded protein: CASSLFWQGVSGANVLTF.

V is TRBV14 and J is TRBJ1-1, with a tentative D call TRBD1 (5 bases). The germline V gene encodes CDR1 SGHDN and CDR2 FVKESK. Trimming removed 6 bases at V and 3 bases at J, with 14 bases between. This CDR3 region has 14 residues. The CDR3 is CASRKNGGHTEAFF. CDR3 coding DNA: TGTGCCAGCAGGAAAAACGGGGGACACACTGAAGCTTTCTTT.

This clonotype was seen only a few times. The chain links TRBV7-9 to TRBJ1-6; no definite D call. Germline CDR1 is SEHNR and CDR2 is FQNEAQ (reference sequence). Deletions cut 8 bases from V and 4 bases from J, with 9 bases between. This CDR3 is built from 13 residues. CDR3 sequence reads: CASDPLYNSPLHF. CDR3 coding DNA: TGTGCCAGCGACCCCCTTTATAATTCACCCCTCCACTTT.

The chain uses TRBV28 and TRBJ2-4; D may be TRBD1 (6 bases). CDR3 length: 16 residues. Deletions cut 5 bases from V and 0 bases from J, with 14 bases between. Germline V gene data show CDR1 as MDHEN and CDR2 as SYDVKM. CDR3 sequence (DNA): TGTGCCAGCAGTCCTCAGGGGAACCTAGCCAAAAACATTCAGTACTTC. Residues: CASSPQGNLAKNIQYF. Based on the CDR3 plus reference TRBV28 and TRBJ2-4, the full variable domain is DVKVTQSSRYLVKRTGEKVFLECVQDMDHENMFWYRQDPGLGLRLIYFSYDVKMKEKGDIPEGYSVSREKKERFSLILESASTNQTSMYLCASSPQGNLAKNIQYFGAGTRLSVL.

DNA for the CDR3: TGTGCCAGCACGACAGGGGCCATGGCCAAAAACATTCAGTACTTC. Translation gives CASTTGAMAKNIQYF. The chain uses TRBV28 and TRBJ2-4, with TRBD1 matching 8 bases. The germline CDR1 and CDR2 sequences are MDHEN and SYDVKM. This CDR3 is built from 15 residues. J lost 1 base, V lost 7 bases, and 6 bases had no gene match.

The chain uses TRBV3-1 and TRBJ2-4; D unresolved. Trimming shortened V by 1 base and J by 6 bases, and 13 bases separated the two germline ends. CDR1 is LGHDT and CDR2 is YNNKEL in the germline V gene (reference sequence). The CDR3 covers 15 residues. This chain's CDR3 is CASSQGDGTINIQYF. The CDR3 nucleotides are TGTGCCAGCAGCCAAGGAGACGGTACAATAAACATTCAGTACTTC.

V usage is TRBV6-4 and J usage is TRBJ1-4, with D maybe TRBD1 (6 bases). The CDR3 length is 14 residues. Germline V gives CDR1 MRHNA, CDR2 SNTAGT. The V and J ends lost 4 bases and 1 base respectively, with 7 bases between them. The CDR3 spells CASSGRGTNEKLFF. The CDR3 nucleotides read TGTGCCAGCAGTGGCAGGGGAACTAATGAAAAACTGTTTTTT.

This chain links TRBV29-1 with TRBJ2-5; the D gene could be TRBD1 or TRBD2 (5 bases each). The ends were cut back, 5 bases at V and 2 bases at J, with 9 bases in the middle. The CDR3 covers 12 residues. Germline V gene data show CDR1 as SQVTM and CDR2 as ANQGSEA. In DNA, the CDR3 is TGCAGCGTTAGGGACGGACAAGAGACCCAGTACTTC. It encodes CSVRDGQETQYF.

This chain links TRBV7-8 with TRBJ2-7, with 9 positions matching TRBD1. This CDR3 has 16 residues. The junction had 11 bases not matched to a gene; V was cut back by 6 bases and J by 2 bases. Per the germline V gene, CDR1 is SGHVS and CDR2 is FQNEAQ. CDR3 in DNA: TGTGCCAGCAGAAATCCGACAGGGGGGAGGGCCTACGAGCAGTACTTC. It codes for CASRNPTGGRAYEQYF.

The CDR3 protein is CAISEQGVEQYF. The CDR3 nucleotides are TGTGCCATCAGTGAGCAGGGGGTCGAGCAGTACTTC. The chain uses TRBV10-3 and TRBJ2-7; 7 bases align to TRBD1. J gave up 6 bases and V 2 bases, and 1 base lay outside the gene matches. Germline V gene lookup returns CDR1 ENHRY and CDR2 SYGVKD. CDR3 length: 12 residues.